A selection of T cell receptor beta chains follows, all from one sample in a study of blood T cell repertoires in COVID-19. Sequencing used immunoSEQ multiplex PCR; TCRdb keeps in-frame clones, though not all of them. The top ten clones hold roughly 4% of a sample with about 120,000 clones, about 80% of them seen once. The material sequenced was peripheral blood. Receptors originate from a woman of 80 years or more with acute or convalescent COVID-19. Both conserved end residues are part of each CDR3. The D gene is left open where the match is weak. A row's size may be missing; if present it is once, few, many or a size class.

d_gene,abundance,v_gene,j_gene,CDR3aa,CDR3nt
NA,NA,TRBV6-2/TRBV6-3,TRBJ2-7,CASSYSAGHYEQYF,TGTGCCAGCAGTTACTCGGCAGGGCACTACGAGCAGTACTTC
TRBD1,NA,TRBV10-3,TRBJ2-5,CAISSGGPGQGFGGETQYF,TGTGCCATCAGTTCCGGTGGGCCGGGACAGGGCTTCGGGGGAGAGACCCAGTACTTC
NA,NA,TRBV15,TRBJ1-5,CATSRDRWSEGGGNQPQHF,TGTGCCACCAGCAGAGATAGGTGGAGTGAGGGAGGGGGAAATCAGCCCCAGCATTTT
TRBD1,NA,TRBV24-1,TRBJ1-5,CATSDSTGQGSTTSGQPQHF,TGTGCCACCAGTGATTCAACTGGACAGGGGAGCACCACCAGCGGTCAGCCCCAGCATTTT
NA,NA,TRBV28,TRBJ1-2,CASSRTGTTNYGYTF,TGTGCCAGCAGTAGAACCGGGACAACAAACTATGGCTACACCTTC
NA,many,TRBV11-2,TRBJ1-3,CASSVGGRLSGNTIYF,TGTGCCAGCAGCGTTGGAGGTCGGCTCTCTGGAAACACCATATATTTT
NA,NA,TRBV7-2,TRBJ1-1,CASSLGRTEAFF,TGTGCCAGCAGCTTAGGGAGGACTGAAGCTTTCTTT
NA,NA,TRBV5-1,TRBJ2-3,CASSLQGWGTDTQYF,TGCGCCAGCAGCTTGCAGGGTTGGGGCACAGATACGCAGTATTTT
NA,NA,TRBV11-2,TRBJ1-2,CASSRPGGGPYGYTF,TGTGCCAGCAGCCGGCCGGGTGGGGGCCCGTATGGCTACACCTTC
TRBD1,NA,TRBV6-6,TRBJ2-7,CASSFGTAPLEQYF,TGTGCCAGCAGTTTCGGGACAGCACCCCTCGAGCAGTACTTC
NA,NA,TRBV7-3,TRBJ1-1,CASSLGANTEAFF,TGTGCCAGCAGCTTGGGGGCGAACACTGAAGCTTTCTTT
NA,NA,TRBV27,TRBJ1-3,CASSSTGTGNTIYF,TGTGCCAGCAGTTCTACAGGGACTGGAAACACCATATATTTT
NA,NA,TRBV5-4,TRBJ1-4,CASSLAMDSTLFF,TGTGCCAGCAGCTTGGCCATGGACAGTACACTGTTTTTT
TRBD1,once,TRBV5-5,TRBJ1-4,CASSAVVGQGNEKLFF,TGTGCCAGCAGCGCGGTGGTAGGACAGGGTAATGAAAAACTGTTTTTT
NA,once,TRBV11-1,TRBJ2-1,CASSLTSYEQFF,TGTGCCAGCAGCCTCACTAGCTATGAGCAGTTCTTC
NA,NA,TRBV6-5,TRBJ1-3,CASSEAPGAGNTIYF,TGTGCCAGCAGCGAGGCCCCCGGGGCTGGAAACACCATATATTTT
NA,NA,TRBV7-2,TRBJ2-7,CASTIVPEQYEQYF,TGTGCCAGCACTATAGTCCCCGAACAGTACGAGCAGTACTTC
NA,NA,TRBV7-2,TRBJ1-4,CASSLTRDSKLFF,TGTGCCAGCAGCTTAACCCGGGATTCGAAACTGTTTTTT
NA,few,TRBV24-1,TRBJ1-1,CATSAGFGEAFF,TGTGCCACCAGTGCTGGTTTCGGTGAAGCTTTCTTT
NA,few,TRBV7-3,TRBJ2-7,CASSLTGGEKYEQYF,TGTGCCAGCAGCTTAACAGGAGGCGAGAAGTACGAGCAGTACTTC
NA,NA,TRBV19,TRBJ2-7,CASSNERAGGYEQYF,TGTGCCAGTAGTAACGAGCGAGCGGGCGGCTACGAGCAGTACTTC
NA,few,TRBV28,TRBJ1-2,CASSFRDGYTF,TGTGCCAGCAGCTTCAGGGATGGCTACACCTTC
NA,NA,TRBV18,TRBJ1-1,CASSPPDGVEAFF,TGTGCCAGCTCACCACCTGACGGGGTGGAAGCTTTCTTT
TRBD1,NA,TRBV6-5,TRBJ1-2,CASSSDRERGYTF,TGTGCCAGCAGTTCGGACAGGGAGAGGGGCTACACCTTC
NA,NA,TRBV7-2,TRBJ2-5,CASSSTGNGETQYF,TGTGCCAGCAGCTCTACGGGGAATGGGGAGACCCAGTACTTC
TRBD1,NA,TRBV25-1,TRBJ1-4,CASSETTGGTTNEKLFF,TGTGCCAGCAGTGAAACCACAGGGGGCACAACTAATGAAAAACTGTTTTTT
NA,NA,TRBV30,TRBJ2-1,CAWSVRGKRSNEQFF,TGTGCCTGGAGTGTACGGGGGAAAAGGAGCAATGAGCAGTTCTTC
TRBD1,NA,TRBV2,TRBJ2-5,CASSLGQGGETQYF,TGTGCCAGCAGTCTTGGACAGGGGGGGGAGACCCAGTACTTC
NA,few,TRBV6-5,TRBJ2-7,CASSYSRILAGYEQYF,TGTGCCAGCAGTTACTCGAGAATCCTAGCAGGTTACGAGCAGTACTTC